This record covers a single T cell receptor beta chain. Antigen unknown. CDR1 and CDR2 from the germline V gene are SEHNR and FQNEAQ (reference sequence). V was clipped by 5 bases and J by 7 bases, with 10 bases between them. The CDR3 is made up of 12 amino acids. TCRdb itself ran the reads through MiXCR, one entry per CDR3 protein. The repertoire holds about 890,000 distinct CDR3 sequences, with around 32% as singletons. The record originates from a study of T cell repertoires in cytomegalovirus infection. Study in general: The authors relied on CMV epitopes, both recently identified HLA-C-restricted and well-studied HLA-B-restricted. Signatures in public TCR beta sequences pointed to both CMV infection and matching HLA type.

Study-level points and caveats: HLA-C-restricted CMV-specific TCR beta clonotypes prevailed in the ex vivo response. CMV carriers with the relevant HLA were identified by cumulative public TCR beta family frequency.

The V and J genes are TRBV7-9 and TRBJ2-3, with D perhaps matching TRBD2 (5 bases). The input for sequencing was cultured CD8+ T cells from PBMCs, taken from culture after CMV antigen stimulation. The source is a human donor in good health (CMV status not recorded). Some clones in this sample may be carry-over from other donors' samples. CDR3 in amino acids: CASSPPGYTQYF. The DNA of the CDR3 is TGTGCCAGCAGCCCCCCGGGGTATACGCAGTATTTT.